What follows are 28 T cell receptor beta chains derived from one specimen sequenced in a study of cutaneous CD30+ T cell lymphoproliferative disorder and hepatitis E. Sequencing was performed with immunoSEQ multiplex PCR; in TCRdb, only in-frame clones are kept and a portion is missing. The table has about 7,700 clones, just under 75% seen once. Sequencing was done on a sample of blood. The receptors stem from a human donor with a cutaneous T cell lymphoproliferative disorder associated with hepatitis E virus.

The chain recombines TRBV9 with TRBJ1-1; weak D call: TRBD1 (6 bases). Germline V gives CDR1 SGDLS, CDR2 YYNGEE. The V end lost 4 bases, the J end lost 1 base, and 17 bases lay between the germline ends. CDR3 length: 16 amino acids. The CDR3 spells CASSRMGTGSNTEAFF. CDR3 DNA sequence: TGTGCCAGCAGCCGTATGGGTACAGGGTCGAACACTGAAGCTTTCTTT.

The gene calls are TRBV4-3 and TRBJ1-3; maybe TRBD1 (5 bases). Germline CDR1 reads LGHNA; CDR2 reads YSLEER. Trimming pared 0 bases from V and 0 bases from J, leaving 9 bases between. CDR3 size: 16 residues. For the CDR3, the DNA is TGCGCCAGCAGCCAAGATCGAACAGGCTCTGGAAACACCATATATTTT. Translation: CASSQDRTGSGNTIYF.

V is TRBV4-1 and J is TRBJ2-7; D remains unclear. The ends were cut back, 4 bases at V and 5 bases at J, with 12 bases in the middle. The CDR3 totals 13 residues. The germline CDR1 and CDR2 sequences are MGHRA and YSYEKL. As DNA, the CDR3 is TGCGCCAGCAGCCTCGGGCCAAGCCACGAGCAGTACTTC. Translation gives CASSLGPSHEQYF.

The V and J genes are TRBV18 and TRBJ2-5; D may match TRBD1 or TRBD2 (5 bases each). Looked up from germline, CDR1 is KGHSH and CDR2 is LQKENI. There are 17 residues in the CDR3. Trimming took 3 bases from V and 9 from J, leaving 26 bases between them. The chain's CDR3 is CASSPRTRAILEEAQYF. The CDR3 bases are TGTGCCAGCTCACCCCGGACAAGGGCCATCCTGGAGGAGGCCCAGTACTTC.

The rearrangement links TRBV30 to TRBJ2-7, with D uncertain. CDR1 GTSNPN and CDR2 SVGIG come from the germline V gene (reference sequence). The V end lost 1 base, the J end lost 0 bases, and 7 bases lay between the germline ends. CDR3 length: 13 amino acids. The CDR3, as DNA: TGTGCCTGGAGTGAACAGATCTCCTACGAGCAGTACTTC. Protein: CAWSEQISYEQYF.

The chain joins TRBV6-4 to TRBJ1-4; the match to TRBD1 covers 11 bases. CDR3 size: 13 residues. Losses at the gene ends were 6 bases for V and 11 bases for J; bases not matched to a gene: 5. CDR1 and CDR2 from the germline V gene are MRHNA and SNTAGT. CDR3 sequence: CASRGQGGWKLFF. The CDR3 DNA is TGTGCCAGCAGGGGACAGGGGGGATGGAAACTGTTTTTT.

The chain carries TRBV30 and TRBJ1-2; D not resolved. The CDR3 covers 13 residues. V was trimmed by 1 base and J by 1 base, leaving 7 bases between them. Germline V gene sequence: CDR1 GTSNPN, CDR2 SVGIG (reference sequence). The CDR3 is CAWSDLHNYGYTF. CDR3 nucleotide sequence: TGTGCCTGGAGTGACCTCCATAACTATGGCTACACCTTC.

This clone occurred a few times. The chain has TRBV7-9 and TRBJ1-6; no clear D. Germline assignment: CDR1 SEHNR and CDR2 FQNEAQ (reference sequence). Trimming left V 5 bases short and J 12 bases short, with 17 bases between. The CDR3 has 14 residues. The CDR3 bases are TGTGCCAGCAGCGAGACCGGGAGCTTTCTACCCCTCCACTTT. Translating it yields CASSETGSFLPLHF.

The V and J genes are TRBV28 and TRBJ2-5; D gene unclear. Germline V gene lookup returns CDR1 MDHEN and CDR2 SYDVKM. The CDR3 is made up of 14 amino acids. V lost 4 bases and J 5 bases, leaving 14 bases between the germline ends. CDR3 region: CASSSPSGEETQYF. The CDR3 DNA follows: TGTGCCAGCAGTTCCCCGTCCGGTGAGGAGACCCAGTACTTC.

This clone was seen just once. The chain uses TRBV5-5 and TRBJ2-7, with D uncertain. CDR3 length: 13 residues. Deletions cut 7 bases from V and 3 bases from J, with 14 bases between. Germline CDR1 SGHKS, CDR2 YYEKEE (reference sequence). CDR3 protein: CASLDGQNYEQYF. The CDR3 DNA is TGTGCCAGCCTAGACGGTCAAAACTACGAGCAGTACTTC.

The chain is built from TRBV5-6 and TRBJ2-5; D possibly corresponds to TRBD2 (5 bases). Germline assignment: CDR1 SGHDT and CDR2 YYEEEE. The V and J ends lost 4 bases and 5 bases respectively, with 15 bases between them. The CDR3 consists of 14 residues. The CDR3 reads CASSRTEGGETQYF. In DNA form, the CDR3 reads TGTGCCAGCAGCAGGACGGAAGGCGGGGAGACCCAGTACTTC.

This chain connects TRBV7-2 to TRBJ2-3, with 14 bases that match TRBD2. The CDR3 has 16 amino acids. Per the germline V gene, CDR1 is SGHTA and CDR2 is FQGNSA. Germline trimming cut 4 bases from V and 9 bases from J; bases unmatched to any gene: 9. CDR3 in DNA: TGTGCCAGCAGCTCCCCCGGGACTAGCGGGAGAGTGACGCAGTATTTT. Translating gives CASSSPGTSGRVTQYF.

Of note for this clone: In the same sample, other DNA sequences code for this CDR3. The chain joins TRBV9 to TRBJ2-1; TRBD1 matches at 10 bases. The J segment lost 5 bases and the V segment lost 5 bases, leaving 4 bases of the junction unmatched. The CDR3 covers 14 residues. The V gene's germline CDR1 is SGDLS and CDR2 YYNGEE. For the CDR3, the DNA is TGTGCCAGCAGACCGGACAGGGGGGACAATGAGCAGTTCTTC. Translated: CASRPDRGDNEQFF. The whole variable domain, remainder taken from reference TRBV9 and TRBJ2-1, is DSGVTQTPKHLITATGQRVTLRCSPRSGDLSVYWYQQSLDQGLQFLIQYYNGEERAKGNILERFSAQQFPDLHSELNLSSLELGDSALYFCASRPDRGDNEQFFGPGTRLTVL.

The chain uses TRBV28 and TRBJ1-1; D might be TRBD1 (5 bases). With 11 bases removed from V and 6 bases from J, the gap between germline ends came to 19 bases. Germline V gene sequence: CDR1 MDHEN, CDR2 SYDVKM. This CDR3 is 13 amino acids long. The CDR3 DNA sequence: TGTGCCTCCCGGGGACGAGGGGAGGCTGAAGCTTTCTTT. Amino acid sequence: CASRGRGEAEAFF.

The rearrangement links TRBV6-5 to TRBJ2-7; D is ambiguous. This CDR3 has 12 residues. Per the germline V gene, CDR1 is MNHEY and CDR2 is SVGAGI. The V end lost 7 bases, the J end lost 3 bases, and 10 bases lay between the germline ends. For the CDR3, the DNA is TGTGCCAGCACTGTAGGCGGCTACGAGCAGTACTTC. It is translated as CASTVGGYEQYF.

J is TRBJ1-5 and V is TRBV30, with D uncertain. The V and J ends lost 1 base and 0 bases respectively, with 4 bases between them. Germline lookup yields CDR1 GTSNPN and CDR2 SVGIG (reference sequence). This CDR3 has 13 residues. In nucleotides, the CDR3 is TGTGCCTGGAGTGACGGTAGCAATCAGCCCCAGCATTTT. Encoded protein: CAWSDGSNQPQHF.

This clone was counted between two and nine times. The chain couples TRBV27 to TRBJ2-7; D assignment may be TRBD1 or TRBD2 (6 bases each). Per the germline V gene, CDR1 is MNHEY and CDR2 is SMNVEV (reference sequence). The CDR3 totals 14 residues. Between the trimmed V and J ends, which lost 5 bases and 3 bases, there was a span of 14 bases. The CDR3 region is CASSDGAGHYEQYF. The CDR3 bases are TGTGCCAGCAGTGACGGGGCGGGACACTACGAGCAGTACTTC.

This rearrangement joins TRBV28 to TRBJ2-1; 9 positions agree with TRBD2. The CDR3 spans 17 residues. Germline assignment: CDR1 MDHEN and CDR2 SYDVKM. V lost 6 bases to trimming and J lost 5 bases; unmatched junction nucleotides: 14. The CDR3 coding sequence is TGTGCCAGCAGCGCCCTTGGGGCGGGAGGGCTGAACAATGAGCAGTTCTTC. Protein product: CASSALGAGGLNNEQFF.

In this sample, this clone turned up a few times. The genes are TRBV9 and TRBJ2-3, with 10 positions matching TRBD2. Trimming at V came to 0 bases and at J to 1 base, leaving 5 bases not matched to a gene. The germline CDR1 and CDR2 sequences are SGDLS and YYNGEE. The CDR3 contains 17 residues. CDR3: CASSVGTSGEGTDTQYF. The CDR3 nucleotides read TGTGCCAGCAGCGTAGGAACTAGCGGGGAAGGCACAGATACGCAGTATTTT.

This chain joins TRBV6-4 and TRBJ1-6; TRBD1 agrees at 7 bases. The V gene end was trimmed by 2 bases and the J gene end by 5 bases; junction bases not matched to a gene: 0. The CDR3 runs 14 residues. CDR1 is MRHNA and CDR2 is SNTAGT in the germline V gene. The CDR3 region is CASSDTGDNSPLHF. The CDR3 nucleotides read TGTGCCAGCAGTGACACAGGGGATAATTCACCCCTCCACTTT.

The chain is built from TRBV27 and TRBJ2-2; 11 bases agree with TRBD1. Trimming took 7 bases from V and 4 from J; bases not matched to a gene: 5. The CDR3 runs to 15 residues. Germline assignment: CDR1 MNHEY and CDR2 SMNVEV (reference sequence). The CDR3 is CASNSGTGGTGELFF. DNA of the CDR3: TGTGCCAGCAACTCCGGGACAGGGGGCACCGGGGAGCTGTTTTTT.

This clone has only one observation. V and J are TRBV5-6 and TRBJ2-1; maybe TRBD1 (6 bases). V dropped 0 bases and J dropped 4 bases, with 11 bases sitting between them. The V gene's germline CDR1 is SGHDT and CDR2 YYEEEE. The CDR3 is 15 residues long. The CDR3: CASSLGGLGYNEQFF. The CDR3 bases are TGTGCCAGCAGCTTGGGGGGGCTGGGGTACAATGAGCAGTTCTTC. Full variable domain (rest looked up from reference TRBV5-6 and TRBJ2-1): DAGVTQSPTHLIKTRGQQVTLRCSPKSGHDTVSWYQQALGQGPQFIFQYYEEEERQRGNFPDRFSGHQFPNYSSELNVNALLLGDSALYLCASSLGGLGYNEQFFGPGTRLTVL.

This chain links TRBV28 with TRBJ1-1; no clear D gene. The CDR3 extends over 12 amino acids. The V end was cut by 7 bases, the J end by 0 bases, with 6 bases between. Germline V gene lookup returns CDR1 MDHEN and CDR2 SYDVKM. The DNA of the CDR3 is TGTGCCAGCAAAGGCGTGAACACTGAAGCTTTCTTT. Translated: CASKGVNTEAFF.

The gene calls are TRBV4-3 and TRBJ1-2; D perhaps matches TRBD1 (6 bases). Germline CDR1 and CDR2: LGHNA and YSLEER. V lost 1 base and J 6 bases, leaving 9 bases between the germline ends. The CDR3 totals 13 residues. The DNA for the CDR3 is TGCGCCAGCAGCCAAGCACAGGGAGATGGCTACACCTTC. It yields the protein CASSQAQGDGYTF.

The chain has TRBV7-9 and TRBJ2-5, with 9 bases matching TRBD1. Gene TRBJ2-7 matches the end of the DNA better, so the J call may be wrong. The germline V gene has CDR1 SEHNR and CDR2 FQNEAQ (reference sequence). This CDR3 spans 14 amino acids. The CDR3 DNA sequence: TGTGCCAGCAGCCGACAGGGGGAGATCGACGAGCAGTACTTC. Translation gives CASSRQGEIDEQYF.

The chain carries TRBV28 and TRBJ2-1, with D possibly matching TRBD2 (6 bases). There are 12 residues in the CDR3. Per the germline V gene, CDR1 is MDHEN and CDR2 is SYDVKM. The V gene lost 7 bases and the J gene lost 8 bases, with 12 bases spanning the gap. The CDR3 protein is CASKTPSDEQFF. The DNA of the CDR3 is TGTGCCAGCAAAACCCCTAGCGATGAGCAGTTCTTC. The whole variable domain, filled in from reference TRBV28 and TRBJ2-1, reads DVKVTQSSRYLVKRTGEKVFLECVQDMDHENMFWYRQDPGLGLRLIYFSYDVKMKEKGDIPEGYSVSREKKERFSLILESASTNQTSMYLCASKTPSDEQFFGPGTRLTVL.

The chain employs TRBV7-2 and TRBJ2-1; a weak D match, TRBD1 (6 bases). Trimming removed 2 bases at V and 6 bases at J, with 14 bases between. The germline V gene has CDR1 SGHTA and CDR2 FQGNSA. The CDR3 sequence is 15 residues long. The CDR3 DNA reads TGTGCCAGCAGCTTAAACTATGCAGGGGTCAATGAGCAGTTCTTC. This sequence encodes CASSLNYAGVNEQFF.

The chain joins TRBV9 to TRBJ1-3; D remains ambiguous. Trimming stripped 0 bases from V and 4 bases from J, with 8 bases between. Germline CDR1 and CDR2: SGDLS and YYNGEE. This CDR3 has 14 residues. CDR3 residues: CASSVDRRGNTIYF. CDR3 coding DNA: TGTGCCAGCAGCGTAGATCGACGGGGAAACACCATATATTTT.